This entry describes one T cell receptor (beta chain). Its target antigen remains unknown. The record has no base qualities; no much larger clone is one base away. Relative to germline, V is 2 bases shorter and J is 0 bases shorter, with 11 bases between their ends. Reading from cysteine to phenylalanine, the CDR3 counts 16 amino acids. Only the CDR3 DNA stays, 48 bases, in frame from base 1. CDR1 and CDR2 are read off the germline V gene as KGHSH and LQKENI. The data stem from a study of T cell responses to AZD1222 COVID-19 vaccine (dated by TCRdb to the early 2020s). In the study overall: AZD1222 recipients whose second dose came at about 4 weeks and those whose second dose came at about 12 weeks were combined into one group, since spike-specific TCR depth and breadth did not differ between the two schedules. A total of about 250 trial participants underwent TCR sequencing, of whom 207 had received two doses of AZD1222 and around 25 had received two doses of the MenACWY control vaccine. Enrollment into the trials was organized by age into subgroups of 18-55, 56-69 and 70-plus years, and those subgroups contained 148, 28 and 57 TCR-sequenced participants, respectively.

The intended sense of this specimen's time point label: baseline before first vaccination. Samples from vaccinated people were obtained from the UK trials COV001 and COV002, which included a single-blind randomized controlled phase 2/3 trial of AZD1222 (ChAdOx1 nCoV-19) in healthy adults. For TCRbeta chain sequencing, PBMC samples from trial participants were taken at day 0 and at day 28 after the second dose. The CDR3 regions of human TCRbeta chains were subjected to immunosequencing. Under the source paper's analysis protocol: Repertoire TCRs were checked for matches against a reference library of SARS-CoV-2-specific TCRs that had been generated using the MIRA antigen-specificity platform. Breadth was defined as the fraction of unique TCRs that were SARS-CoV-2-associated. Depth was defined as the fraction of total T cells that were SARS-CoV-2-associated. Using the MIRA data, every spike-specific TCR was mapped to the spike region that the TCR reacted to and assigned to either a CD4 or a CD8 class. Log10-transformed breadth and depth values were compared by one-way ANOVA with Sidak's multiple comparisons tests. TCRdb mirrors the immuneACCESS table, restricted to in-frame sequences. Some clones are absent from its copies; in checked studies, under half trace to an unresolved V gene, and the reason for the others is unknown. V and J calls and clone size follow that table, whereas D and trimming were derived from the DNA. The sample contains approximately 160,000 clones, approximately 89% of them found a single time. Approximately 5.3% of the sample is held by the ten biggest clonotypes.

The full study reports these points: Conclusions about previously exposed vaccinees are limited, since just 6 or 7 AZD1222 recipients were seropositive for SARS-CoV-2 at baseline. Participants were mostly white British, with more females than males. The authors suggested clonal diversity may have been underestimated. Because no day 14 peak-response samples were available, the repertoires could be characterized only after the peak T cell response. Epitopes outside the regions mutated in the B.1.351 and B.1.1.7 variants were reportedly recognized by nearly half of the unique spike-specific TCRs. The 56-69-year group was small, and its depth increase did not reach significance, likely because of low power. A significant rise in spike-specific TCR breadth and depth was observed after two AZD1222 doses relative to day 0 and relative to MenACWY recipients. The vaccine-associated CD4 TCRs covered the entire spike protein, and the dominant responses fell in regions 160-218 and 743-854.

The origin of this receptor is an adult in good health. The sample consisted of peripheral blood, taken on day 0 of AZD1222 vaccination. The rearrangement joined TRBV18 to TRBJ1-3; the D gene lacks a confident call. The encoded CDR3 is CASSPEARSSGNTIYF. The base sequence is TGTGCCAGCTCACCAGAGGCCCGGAGCTCTGGAAACACCATATATTTT. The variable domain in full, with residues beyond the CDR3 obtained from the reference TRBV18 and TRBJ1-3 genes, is NAGVMQNPRHLVRRRGQEARLRCSPMKGHSHVYWYRQLPEEGLKFMVYLQKENIIDESGMPKERFSAEFPKEGPSILRIQQVVRGDSAAYFCASSPEARSSGNTIYFGEGSWLTVV.